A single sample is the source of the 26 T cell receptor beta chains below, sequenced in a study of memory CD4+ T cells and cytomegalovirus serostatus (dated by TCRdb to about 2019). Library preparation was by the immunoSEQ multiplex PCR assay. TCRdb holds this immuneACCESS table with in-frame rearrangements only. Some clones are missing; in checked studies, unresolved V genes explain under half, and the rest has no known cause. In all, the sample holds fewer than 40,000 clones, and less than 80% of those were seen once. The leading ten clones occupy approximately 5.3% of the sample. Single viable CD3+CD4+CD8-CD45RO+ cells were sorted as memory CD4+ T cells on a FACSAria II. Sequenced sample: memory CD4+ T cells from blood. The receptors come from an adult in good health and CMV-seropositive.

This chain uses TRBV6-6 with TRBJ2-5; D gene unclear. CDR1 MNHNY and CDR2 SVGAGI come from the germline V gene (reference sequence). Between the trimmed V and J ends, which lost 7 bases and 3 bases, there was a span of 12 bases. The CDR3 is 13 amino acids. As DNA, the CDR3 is TGTGCCAGCAATTTACACCGAGAAGAGACCCAGTACTTC. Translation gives CASNLHREETQYF.

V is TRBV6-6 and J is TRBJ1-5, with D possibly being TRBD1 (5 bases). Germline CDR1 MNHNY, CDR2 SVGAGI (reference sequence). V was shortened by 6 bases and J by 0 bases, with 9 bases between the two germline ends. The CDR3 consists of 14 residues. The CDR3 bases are TGTGCCAGCAGAAGGGACTATAGCAATCAGCCCCAGCATTTT. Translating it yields CASRRDYSNQPQHF.

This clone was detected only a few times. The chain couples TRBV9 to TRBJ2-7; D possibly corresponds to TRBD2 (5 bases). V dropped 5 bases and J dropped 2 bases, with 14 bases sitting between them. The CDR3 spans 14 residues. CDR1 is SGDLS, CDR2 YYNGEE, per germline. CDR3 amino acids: CASSRELVAYEQYF. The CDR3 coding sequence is TGTGCCAGCAGTCGGGAACTAGTTGCCTACGAGCAGTACTTC.

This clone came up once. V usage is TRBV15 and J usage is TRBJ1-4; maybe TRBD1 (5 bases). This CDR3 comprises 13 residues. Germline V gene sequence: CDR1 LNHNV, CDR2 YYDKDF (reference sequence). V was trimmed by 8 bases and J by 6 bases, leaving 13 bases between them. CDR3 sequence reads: CATRTGRDEKLFF. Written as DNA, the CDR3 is TGTGCCACCCGCACAGGACGGGATGAAAAACTGTTTTTT.

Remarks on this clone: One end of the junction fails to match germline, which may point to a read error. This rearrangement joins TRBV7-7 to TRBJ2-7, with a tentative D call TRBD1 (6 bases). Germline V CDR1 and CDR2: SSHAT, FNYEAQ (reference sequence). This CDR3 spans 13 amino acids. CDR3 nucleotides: TGTGCTAGCAGCTTCCTAGGGGGCTACGAGCAGTACTTC. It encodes CASSFLGGYEQYF.

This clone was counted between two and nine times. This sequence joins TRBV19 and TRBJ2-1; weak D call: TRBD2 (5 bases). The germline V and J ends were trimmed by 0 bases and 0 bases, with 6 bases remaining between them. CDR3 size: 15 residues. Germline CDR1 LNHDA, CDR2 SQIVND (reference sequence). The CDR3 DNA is TGTGCCAGTAGTATAGAGGGGAGCTCCTACAATGAGCAGTTCTTC. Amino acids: CASSIEGSSYNEQFF.

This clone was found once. The DNA for the CDR3 is TGTGCCACCAGCAGAGTGCCTGGGAGGGCGGATACGCAGTATTTT. Translation: CATSRVPGRADTQYF. The V gene is TRBV15, the J gene TRBJ2-3; the match to TRBD2 covers 7 bases. Germline CDR1 reads LNHNV; CDR2 reads YYDKDF (reference sequence). There are 15 residues in the CDR3. J lost 6 bases, V lost 1 base, and 7 bases had no gene match.

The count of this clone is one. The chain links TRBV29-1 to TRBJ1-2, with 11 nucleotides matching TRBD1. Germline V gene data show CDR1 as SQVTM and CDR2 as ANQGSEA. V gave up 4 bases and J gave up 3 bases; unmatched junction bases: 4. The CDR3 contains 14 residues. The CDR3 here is CSVGRTGGDYGYTF. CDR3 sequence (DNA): TGCAGCGTTGGGAGGACAGGGGGCGACTATGGCTACACCTTC. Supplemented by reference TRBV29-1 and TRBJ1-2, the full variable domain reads SAVISQKPSRDICQRGTSLTIQCQVDSQVTMMFWYRQQPGQSLTLIATANQGSEATYESGFVIDKFPISRPNLTFSTLTVSNMSPEDSSIYLCSVGRTGGDYGYTFGSGTRLTVV.

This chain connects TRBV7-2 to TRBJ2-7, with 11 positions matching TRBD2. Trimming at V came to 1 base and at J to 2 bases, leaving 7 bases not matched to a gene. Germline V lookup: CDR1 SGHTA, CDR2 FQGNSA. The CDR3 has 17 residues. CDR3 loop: CASSLGVAGGLTYEQYF. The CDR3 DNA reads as TGTGCCAGCAGCTTAGGGGTAGCGGGAGGGCTCACCTACGAGCAGTACTTC.

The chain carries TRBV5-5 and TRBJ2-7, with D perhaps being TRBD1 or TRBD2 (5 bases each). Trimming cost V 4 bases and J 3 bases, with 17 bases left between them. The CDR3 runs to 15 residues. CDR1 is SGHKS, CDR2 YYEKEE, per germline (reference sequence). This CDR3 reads CASSTPGTGFYEQYF. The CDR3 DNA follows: TGTGCCAGCAGCACACCCGGGACGGGGTTCTACGAGCAGTACTTC.

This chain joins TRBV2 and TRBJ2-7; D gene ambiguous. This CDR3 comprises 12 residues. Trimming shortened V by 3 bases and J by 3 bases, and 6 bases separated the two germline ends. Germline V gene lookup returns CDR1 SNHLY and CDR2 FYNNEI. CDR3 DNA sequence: TGTGCCAGCAGTGATTATGGCTACGAGCAGTACTTC. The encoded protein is CASSDYGYEQYF. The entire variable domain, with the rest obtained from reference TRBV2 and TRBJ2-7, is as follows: EPEVTQTPSHQVTQMGQEVILRCVPISNHLYFYWYRQILGQKVEFLVSFYNNEISEKSEIFDDQFSVERPDGSNFTLKIRSTKLEDSAMYFCASSDYGYEQYFGPGTRLTVT.

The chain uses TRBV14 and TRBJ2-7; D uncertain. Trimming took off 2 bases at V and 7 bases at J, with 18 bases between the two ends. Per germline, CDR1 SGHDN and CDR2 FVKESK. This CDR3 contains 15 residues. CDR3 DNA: TGTGCCAGCAGCCAATTAGGCGTAAACACCGGGGAGCAGTACTTC. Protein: CASSQLGVNTGEQYF.

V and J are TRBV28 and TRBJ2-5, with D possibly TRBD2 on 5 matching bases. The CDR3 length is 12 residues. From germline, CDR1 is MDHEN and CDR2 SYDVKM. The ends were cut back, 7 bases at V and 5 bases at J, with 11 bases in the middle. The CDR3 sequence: CASKGDTETQYF. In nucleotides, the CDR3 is TGTGCCAGCAAGGGAGACACGGAGACCCAGTACTTC.

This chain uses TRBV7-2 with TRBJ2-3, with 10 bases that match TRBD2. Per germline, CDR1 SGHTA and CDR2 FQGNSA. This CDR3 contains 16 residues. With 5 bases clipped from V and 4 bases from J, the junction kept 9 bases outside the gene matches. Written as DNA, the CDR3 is TGTGCCAGCAGCCGGCAAAGCGGGGGGGCCGCAGATACGCAGTATTTT. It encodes CASSRQSGGAADTQYF.

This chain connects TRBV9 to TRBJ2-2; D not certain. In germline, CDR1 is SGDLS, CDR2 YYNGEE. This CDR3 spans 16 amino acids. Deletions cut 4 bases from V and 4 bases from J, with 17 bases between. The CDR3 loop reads CASSSGRADATGELFF. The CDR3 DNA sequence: TGTGCCAGCAGCTCAGGTAGGGCAGATGCCACCGGGGAGCTGTTTTTT. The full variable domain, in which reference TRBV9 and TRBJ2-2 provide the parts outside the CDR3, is DSGVTQTPKHLITATGQRVTLRCSPRSGDLSVYWYQQSLDQGLQFLIQYYNGEERAKGNILERFSAQQFPDLHSELNLSSLELGDSALYFCASSSGRADATGELFFGEGSRLTVL.

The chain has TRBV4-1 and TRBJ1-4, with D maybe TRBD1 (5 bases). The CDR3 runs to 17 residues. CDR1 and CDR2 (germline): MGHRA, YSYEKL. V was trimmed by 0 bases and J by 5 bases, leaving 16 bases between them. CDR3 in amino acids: CASSQDPPGRGNEKLFF. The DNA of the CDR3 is TGCGCCAGCAGCCAAGATCCTCCAGGGAGAGGAAATGAAAAACTGTTTTTT.

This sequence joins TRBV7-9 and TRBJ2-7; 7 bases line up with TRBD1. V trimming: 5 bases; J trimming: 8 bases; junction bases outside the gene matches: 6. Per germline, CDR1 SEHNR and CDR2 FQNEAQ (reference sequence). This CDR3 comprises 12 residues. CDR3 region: CASSTQGVQQYF. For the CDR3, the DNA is TGTGCCAGCAGCACCCAGGGGGTGCAGCAGTACTTC.

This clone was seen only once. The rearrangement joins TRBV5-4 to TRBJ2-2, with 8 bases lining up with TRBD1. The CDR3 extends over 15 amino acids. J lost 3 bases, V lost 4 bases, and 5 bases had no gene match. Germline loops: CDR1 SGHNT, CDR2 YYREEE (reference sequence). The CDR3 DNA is TGTGCCAGCAGCCCGGGACAGGCGTACACCGGGGAGCTGTTTTTT. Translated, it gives CASSPGQAYTGELFF.

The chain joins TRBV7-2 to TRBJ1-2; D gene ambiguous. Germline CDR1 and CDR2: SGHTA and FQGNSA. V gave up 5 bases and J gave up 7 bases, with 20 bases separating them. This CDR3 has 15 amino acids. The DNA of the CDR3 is TGTGCCAGCAGCCCGACCCTCTCCGGTATACCTGGCTACACCTTC. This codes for CASSPTLSGIPGYTF.

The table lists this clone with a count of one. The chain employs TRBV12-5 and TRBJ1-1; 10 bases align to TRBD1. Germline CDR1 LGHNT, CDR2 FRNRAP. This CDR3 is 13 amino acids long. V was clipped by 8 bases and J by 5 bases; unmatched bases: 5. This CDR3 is CASRQGAETEAFF. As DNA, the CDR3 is TGTGCTAGTAGACAGGGGGCGGAAACTGAAGCTTTCTTT.

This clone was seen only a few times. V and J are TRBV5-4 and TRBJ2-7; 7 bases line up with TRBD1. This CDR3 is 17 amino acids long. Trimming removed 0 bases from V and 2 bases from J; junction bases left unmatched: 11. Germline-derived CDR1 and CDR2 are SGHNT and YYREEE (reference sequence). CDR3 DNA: TGTGCCAGCAGCTTGGGGCCTATGACAGGGTCCGCCTACGAGCAGTACTTC. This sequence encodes CASSLGPMTGSAYEQYF.

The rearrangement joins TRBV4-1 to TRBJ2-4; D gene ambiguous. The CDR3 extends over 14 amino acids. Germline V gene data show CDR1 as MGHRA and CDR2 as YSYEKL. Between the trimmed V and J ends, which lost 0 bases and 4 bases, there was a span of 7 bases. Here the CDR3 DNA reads TGCGCCAGCAGCCAAGAGTCTGCGAAAAACATTCAGTACTTC. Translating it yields CASSQESAKNIQYF.

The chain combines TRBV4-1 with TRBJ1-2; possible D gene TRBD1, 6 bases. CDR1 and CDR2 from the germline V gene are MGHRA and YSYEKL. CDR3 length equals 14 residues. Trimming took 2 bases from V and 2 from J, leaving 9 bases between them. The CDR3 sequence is CASSQSGQNYGYTF. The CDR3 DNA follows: TGCGCCAGCAGCCAATCTGGACAGAACTATGGCTACACCTTC.

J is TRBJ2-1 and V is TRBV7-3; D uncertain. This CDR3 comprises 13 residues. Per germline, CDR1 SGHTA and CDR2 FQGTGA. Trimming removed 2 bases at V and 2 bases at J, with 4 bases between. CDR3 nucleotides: TGTGCCAGCAGCTTAGGGCCCTACAATGAGCAGTTCTTC. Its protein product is CASSLGPYNEQFF.

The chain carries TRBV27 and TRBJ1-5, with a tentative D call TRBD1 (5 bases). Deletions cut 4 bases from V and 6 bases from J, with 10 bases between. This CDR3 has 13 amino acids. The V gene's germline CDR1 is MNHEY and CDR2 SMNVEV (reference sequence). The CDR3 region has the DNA TGTGCCAGCAGTTCGGCAGGGCGTCAGCCCCAGCATTTT. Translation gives CASSSAGRQPQHF.

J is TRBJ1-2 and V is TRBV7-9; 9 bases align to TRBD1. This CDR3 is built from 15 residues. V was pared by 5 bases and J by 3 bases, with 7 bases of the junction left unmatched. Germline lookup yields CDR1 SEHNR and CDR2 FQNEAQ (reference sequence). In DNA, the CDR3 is TGTGCCAGCAGCACACAGGGGGCGGGATACTATGGCTACACCTTC. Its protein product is CASSTQGAGYYGYTF. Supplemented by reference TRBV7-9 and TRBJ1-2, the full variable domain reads DTGVSQNPRHKITKRGQNVTFRCDPISEHNRLYWYRQTLGQGPEFLTYFQNEAQLEKSRLLSDRFSAERPKGSFSTLEIQRTEQGDSAMYLCASSTQGAGYYGYTFGSGTRLTVV.